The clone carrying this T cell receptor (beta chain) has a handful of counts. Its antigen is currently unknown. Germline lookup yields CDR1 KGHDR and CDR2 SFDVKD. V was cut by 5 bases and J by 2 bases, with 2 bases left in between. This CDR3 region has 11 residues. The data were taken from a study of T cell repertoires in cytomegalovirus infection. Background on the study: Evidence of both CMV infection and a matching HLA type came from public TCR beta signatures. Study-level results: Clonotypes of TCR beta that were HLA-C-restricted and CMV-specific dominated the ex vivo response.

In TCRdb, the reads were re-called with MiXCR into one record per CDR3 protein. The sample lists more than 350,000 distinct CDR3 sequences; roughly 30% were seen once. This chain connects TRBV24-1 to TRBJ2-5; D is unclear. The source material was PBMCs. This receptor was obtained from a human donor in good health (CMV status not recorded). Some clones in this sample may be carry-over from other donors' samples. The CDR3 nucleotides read TGTGCCACCAGTGCTCAAGAGACCCAGTACTTC. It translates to CATSAQETQYF.